These 28 T cell receptor beta chains originate from one sample sequenced in a study of CD8 T cells in ankylosing spondylitis. TCRdb recomputed calls from the 5' RACE reads with MiXCR, one row per CDR3 protein. The profile shows 350,000 or so distinct CDR3 sequences, roughly 14% of them singletons. What was sequenced was blood, either unsorted or a sorted T cell fraction (not recorded which). The receptors stem from a male donor with ankylosing spondylitis or in good health (not recorded which).

This clonotype was recorded many times. This rearrangement joins TRBV7-9 to TRBJ1-1; unclear D gene. Germline CDR1 SEHNR, CDR2 FQNEAQ (reference sequence). The germline V and J ends were trimmed by 1 base and 10 bases, with 7 bases remaining between them. This CDR3 has 11 residues. CDR3 nucleotide sequence: TGTGCCAGCAGCTTAGACGGTCGAGCTTTCTTT. Residues: CASSLDGRAFF.

This clonotype was observed at least ten times. The chain uses TRBV12-3 or TRBV12-4 and TRBJ1-2; the D gene is possibly TRBD1 (6 bases). V dropped 5 bases and J dropped 5 bases, with 9 bases sitting between them. This CDR3 has 12 amino acids. The CDR3 spells CASSQGPYGYTF. CDR3 nucleotides: TGTGCCAGCAGTCAGGGGCCTTATGGCTACACCTTC.

The chain combines TRBV25-1 with TRBJ1-3, with 7 positions matching TRBD1. The trim removed 3 bases at V and 0 bases at J, leaving 5 bases unmatched. This CDR3 spans 16 amino acids. The germline V gene encodes CDR1 MGHDK and CDR2 SYGVNS. The CDR3 protein is CASSEPGTASGNTIYF. CDR3 coding DNA: TGTGCCAGCAGTGAGCCAGGGACAGCCTCTGGAAACACCATATATTTT.

The chain links TRBV12-3 or TRBV12-4 to TRBJ2-2; D gene uncertain. The CDR3 extends over 15 amino acids. V lost 6 bases and J 5 bases, leaving 16 bases between the germline ends. CDR3 protein: CASREPNIITGELFF. The CDR3 DNA is TGTGCCAGCAGGGAGCCTAACATCATTACCGGGGAGCTGTTTTTT.

This clonotype was seen a few times. The chain uses TRBV5-1 and TRBJ1-1, with a weak D call TRBD1 (5 bases). Germline V gene lookup returns CDR1 SGHRS and CDR2 YFSETQ. Trimming took off 2 bases at V and 4 bases at J, with 12 bases between the two ends. The CDR3 contains 14 residues. The DNA of the CDR3 is TGCGCCAGCAGCTTCGGGGCCGCGGGCACTGAAGCTTTCTTT. This encodes CASSFGAAGTEAFF.

In this sample, this clonotype turned up a few times. The chain employs TRBV10-3 and TRBJ2-5, with no clear D. The CDR3 length is 13 residues. Germline lookup yields CDR1 ENHRY and CDR2 SYGVKD. V dropped 2 bases and J dropped 4 bases, with 8 bases sitting between them. The CDR3 sequence: CAISEADRETQYF. The CDR3 DNA follows: TGTGCCATCAGTGAGGCCGATAGAGAGACCCAGTACTTC.

The table lists this clonotype with a few counts. The chain recombines TRBV7-2 with TRBJ2-3; 9 bases map to TRBD1. Trimming took 5 bases from V and 5 from J; bases not matched to a gene: 5. The CDR3 spans 14 residues. Germline CDR1 and CDR2: SGHTA and FQGNSA. The CDR3: CASSLQGAEDTQYF. CDR3 nucleotide sequence: TGTGCCAGCAGCCTACAGGGGGCGGAAGATACGCAGTATTTT.

This chain connects TRBV12-3 or TRBV12-4 to TRBJ1-2; 8 bases align to TRBD1. The CDR3 spans 13 residues. V dropped 9 bases and J dropped 2; count of bases not matched to a gene: 5. The CDR3 loop is CASLRQGNYGYTF. As DNA, the CDR3 is TGTGCCAGTTTACGACAGGGGAACTATGGCTACACCTTC.

This clonotype was observed a few times. The chain has TRBV5-5 and TRBJ1-2, with D unclear. V lost 0 bases and J lost 5, with 14 bases in between. CDR3 length: 15 residues. Looked up from germline, CDR1 is SGHKS and CDR2 is YYEKEE (reference sequence). CDR3 region: CASSLEDRLSYGYTF. CDR3 nucleotide sequence: TGTGCCAGCAGCTTGGAGGACCGATTGTCATATGGCTACACCTTC. Looking up the rest from reference TRBV5-5 and TRBJ1-2 gives the full variable domain: DAGVTQSPTHLIKTRGQQVTLRCSPISGHKSVSWYQQVLGQGPQFIFQYYEKEERGRGNFPDRFSARQFPNYSSELNVNALLLGDSALYLCASSLEDRLSYGYTFGSGTRLTVV.

Ten or more counts support this clonotype. V usage is TRBV4-2 and J usage is TRBJ2-1, with unresolved D. The length of the CDR3 is 14 residues. Germline V gives CDR1 LGHNA, CDR2 YNFKEQ. Trimming pared 1 base from V and 8 bases from J, leaving 12 bases between. CDR3 amino acids: CASSQGPSLDEQFF. CDR3 bases: TGTGCCAGCAGCCAAGGACCTAGTCTCGATGAGCAGTTCTTC.

This chain uses TRBV18 with TRBJ1-5; 7 bases fit TRBD1. Germline CDR1 is KGHSH and CDR2 is LQKENI. After removal of 6 bases from V and 6 bases from J, the junction contained 8 bases not matched to a gene. The CDR3 runs 14 residues. CDR3 DNA: TGTGCCAGCTCCCGGGACAGATGCGGTCAGCCCCAGCATTTT. As protein: CASSRDRCGQPQHF.

The chain recombines TRBV7-2 with TRBJ2-7; no definite D call. The germline V gene has CDR1 SGHTA and CDR2 FQGNSA. Trimming removed 2 bases from V and 0 bases from J, with 14 bases in between. This CDR3 region has 16 residues. CDR3 sequence reads: CASSLRPGRSSYEQYF. The CDR3 DNA sequence: TGTGCCAGCAGCTTACGGCCCGGCAGGAGCTCCTACGAGCAGTACTTC.

This clonotype appeared a few times. The CDR3 bases are TGTGCCACCTCCCCCACGGGACTGATTGCCGCCCAGCATTTT. Residues: CATSPTGLIAAQHF. The genes are TRBV12-3 or TRBV12-4 and TRBJ1-5; maybe TRBD1 (5 bases). V lost 10 bases to trimming and J lost 11 bases, with 24 bases between them. The CDR3 contains 14 residues.

The CDR3 DNA follows: TGTGCCAGCAGCTTAGCGGGGGACACGAACACCGGGGAGCTGTTTTTT. Translated, it gives CASSLAGDTNTGELFF. The J gene is TRBJ2-2, the V gene TRBV11-1; TRBD1 is a possible D gene (6 bases). Germline values: CDR1 SGHAT, CDR2 FQDESV (reference sequence). Trimming stripped 0 bases from V and 0 bases from J, with 8 bases between. The CDR3 is 16 amino acids.

This clonotype was detected only a few times. J is TRBJ2-2 and V is TRBV7-2, with 11 bases that match TRBD2. The V gene's germline CDR1 is SGHTA and CDR2 FQGNSA. The CDR3 sequence is 17 residues long. J was trimmed by 5 bases and V by 4 bases; bases with no gene match: 9. The CDR3 spells CASSSGPLAGETGELFF. As DNA, the CDR3 is TGTGCCAGCAGCTCCGGCCCACTAGCGGGAGAAACCGGGGAGCTGTTTTTT.

This clonotype has only a few counts. The genes are TRBV4-2 and TRBJ2-1; D might be TRBD2 (6 bases). The CDR3 extends over 20 amino acids. V shed 4 bases and J shed 6 bases, with 31 bases lying between them. From germline, CDR1 is LGHNA and CDR2 YNFKEQ. In nucleotides, the CDR3 is TGTGCCAGCAGCCCCTTGGTGGGAGGAAGGGGCGCCCCGGGTTCCAATGAGCAGTTCTTC. Protein sequence: CASSPLVGGRGAPGSNEQFF.

V gene TRBV25-1 combines with J gene TRBJ2-5; D perhaps matches TRBD1 (5 bases). From germline, CDR1 is MGHDK and CDR2 SYGVNS. V was shortened by 4 bases and J by 2 bases, with 17 bases between the two germline ends. The CDR3 totals 16 residues. The DNA for the CDR3 is TGTGCCAGCAGTGCCCCAGGGCTCCCTATTCAAGAGACCCAGTACTTC. It codes for CASSAPGLPIQETQYF.

This clonotype has more than one count but fewer than ten. V is TRBV7-2 and J is TRBJ2-3; TRBD1 aligns across 11 bases. Trimming took 4 bases from V and 2 from J; bases not matched to a gene: 5. CDR3 length equals 16 residues. Germline lookup yields CDR1 SGHTA and CDR2 FQGNSA. CDR3 sequence reads: CASSSGTGGDTDTQYF. DNA of the CDR3: TGTGCCAGCAGCTCAGGGACAGGGGGGGACACAGATACGCAGTATTTT.

This clonotype was observed at least ten times. V and J are TRBV5-1 and TRBJ1-2; possibly TRBD1 for D (6 bases). This CDR3 contains 14 residues. Germline V gene data show CDR1 as SGHRS and CDR2 as YFSETQ. V was shortened by 4 bases and J by 4 bases, with 14 bases between the two germline ends. The DNA of the CDR3 is TGCGCCAGCAGCCCAGGACAGAGGAGCTATGGCTACACCTTC. It encodes CASSPGQRSYGYTF.

The chain uses TRBV7-8 and TRBJ1-1; D gene ambiguous. The CDR3 is 16 amino acids. Germline V gene data show CDR1 as SGHVS and CDR2 as FQNEAQ. V was cut by 5 bases and J by 0 bases, with 16 bases left in between. CDR3 amino acids: CASSAPPPGMNTEAFF. For the CDR3, the DNA is TGTGCCAGCAGCGCCCCACCCCCTGGGATGAACACTGAAGCTTTCTTT. Complete variable domain (other parts from reference TRBV7-8 and TRBJ1-1): GAGVSQSPRYKVAKRGQDVALRCDPISGHVSLFWYQQALGQGPEFLTYFQNEAQLDKSGLPSDRFFAERPEGSVSTLKIQRTQQEDSAVYLCASSAPPPGMNTEAFFGQGTRLTVV.

V is TRBV11-2 and J is TRBJ1-4; a possible D gene is TRBD1 (6 bases). CDR3 length: 14 amino acids. Trimming took 6 bases from V and 4 from J, leaving 12 bases between them. Germline values: CDR1 SGHAT, CDR2 FQNNGV. CDR3 in amino acids: CASSFLDSNEKLFF. DNA for the CDR3: TGTGCCAGCAGTTTTTTGGACAGTAATGAAAAACTGTTTTTT.

The CDR3: CASTPSPRETQYF. CDR3 in DNA: TGCGCCAGCACCCCCAGTCCCCGGGAGACCCAGTACTTC. The chain has TRBV10-2 and TRBJ2-5; D gene uncertain. This CDR3 contains 13 residues. The germline V and J ends were trimmed by 7 bases and 5 bases, with 14 bases remaining between them. Germline V gives CDR1 WSHSY, CDR2 SAAADI.

This clonotype has only a few counts. The genes are TRBV6-1 and TRBJ2-7; 9 bases map to TRBD1. The CDR3 has 17 residues. Losses at the gene ends were 6 bases for V and 3 bases for J; bases not matched to a gene: 15. Germline values: CDR1 MNHNS, CDR2 SASEGT. The CDR3 DNA reads as TGTGCCAGCAGGACCCAGATCGTAGGACAGGGGAACTACGAGCAGTACTTC. It yields the protein CASRTQIVGQGNYEQYF.

In this sample, this clonotype turned up many times. The V and J genes are TRBV5-1 and TRBJ2-7; D not certain. Germline V gene data show CDR1 as SGHRS and CDR2 as YFSETQ. The V gene lost 5 bases and the J gene lost 1 base, with 4 bases spanning the gap. CDR3 length equals 11 residues. In DNA form, the CDR3 reads TGCGCCAGCAGGGAGTCCTACGAGCAGTACTTC. As protein: CASRESYEQYF.

V is TRBV6-4 and J is TRBJ1-2; D is perhaps TRBD1 (6 bases). Germline V CDR1 and CDR2: MRHNA, SNTAGT. This CDR3 is 15 amino acids long. V was pared by 2 bases and J by 5 bases, with 15 bases between. CDR3 nucleotides: TGTGCCAGCAGTGACGAAGGGAAGAGGGGGTATGGCTACACCTTC. Its protein product is CASSDEGKRGYGYTF.

This clonotype was seen repeatedly, ten times or more. The V and J genes are TRBV4-2 and TRBJ1-5; D uncertain. The CDR3 extends over 14 amino acids. Germline V gene lookup returns CDR1 LGHNA and CDR2 YNFKEQ. V was pared by 0 bases and J by 7 bases, with 10 bases between. The CDR3 here is CASSQEGRGQPQHF. CDR3 sequence (DNA): TGTGCCAGCAGCCAAGAAGGGCGAGGGCAGCCCCAGCATTTT.

This clonotype has ten or more counts. The V gene is TRBV5-5, the J gene TRBJ1-2; a weak D match, TRBD1 (5 bases). The germline V gene encodes CDR1 SGHKS and CDR2 YYEKEE (reference sequence). V lost 3 bases and J 4 bases, leaving 16 bases between the germline ends. The CDR3 sequence is 15 residues long. Here the CDR3 DNA reads TGTGCCAGCAGCTCCTCTGACCGGGGGAGCTATGGCTACACCTTC. It codes for CASSSSDRGSYGYTF.

This clonotype was seen only a few times. The chain employs TRBV5-6 and TRBJ2-3; TRBD1 is a possible D gene (6 bases). Germline V gene lookup returns CDR1 SGHDT and CDR2 YYEEEE. This CDR3 is 13 amino acids long. Trimming removed 4 bases from V and 4 bases from J, with 10 bases in between. The CDR3 protein is CASSRTVADTQYF. Written as DNA, the CDR3 is TGTGCCAGCAGCCGGACAGTTGCAGATACGCAGTATTTT.